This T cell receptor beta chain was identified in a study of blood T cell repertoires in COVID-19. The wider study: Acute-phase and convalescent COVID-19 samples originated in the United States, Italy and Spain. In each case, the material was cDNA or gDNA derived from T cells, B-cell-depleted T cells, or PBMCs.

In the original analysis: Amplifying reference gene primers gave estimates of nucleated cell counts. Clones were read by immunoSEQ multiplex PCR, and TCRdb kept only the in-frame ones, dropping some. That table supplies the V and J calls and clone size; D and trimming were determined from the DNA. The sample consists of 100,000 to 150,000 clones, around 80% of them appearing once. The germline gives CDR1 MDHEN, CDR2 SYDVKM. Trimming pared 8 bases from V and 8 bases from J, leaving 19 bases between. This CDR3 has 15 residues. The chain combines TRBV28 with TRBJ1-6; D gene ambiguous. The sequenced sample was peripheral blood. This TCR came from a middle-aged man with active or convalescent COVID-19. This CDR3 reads CASRYFNRGDSPLHF. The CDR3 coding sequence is TGTGCCAGCCGTTATTTCAACCGCGGGGATTCACCCCTCCACTTT. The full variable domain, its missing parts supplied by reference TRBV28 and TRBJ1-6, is DVKVTQSSRYLVKRTGEKVFLECVQDMDHENMFWYRQDPGLGLRLIYFSYDVKMKEKGDIPEGYSVSREKKERFSLILESASTNQTSMYLCASRYFNRGDSPLHFGNGTRLTVT.